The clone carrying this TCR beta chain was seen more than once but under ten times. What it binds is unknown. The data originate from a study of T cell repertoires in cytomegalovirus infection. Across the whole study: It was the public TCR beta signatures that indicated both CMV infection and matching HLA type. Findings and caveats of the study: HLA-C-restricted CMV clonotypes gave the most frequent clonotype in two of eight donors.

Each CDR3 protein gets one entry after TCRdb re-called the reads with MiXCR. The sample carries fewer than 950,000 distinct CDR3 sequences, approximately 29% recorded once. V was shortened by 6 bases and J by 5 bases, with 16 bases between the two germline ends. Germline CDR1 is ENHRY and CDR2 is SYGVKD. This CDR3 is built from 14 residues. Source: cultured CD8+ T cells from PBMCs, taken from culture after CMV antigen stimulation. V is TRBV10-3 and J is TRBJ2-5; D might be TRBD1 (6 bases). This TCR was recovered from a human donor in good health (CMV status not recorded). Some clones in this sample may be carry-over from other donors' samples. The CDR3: CAISLKGVGETQYF. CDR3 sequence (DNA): TGTGCCATCAGCCTAAAGGGGGTAGGCGAGACCCAGTACTTC.